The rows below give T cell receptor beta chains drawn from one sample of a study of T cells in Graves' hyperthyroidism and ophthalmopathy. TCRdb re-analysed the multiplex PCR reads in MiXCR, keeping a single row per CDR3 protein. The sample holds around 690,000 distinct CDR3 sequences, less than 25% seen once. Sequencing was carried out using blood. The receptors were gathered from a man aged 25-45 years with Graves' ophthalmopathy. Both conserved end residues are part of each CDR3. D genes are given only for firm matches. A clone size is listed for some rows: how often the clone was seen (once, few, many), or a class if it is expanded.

CASSLGVVEQYF,TGTGCCAGCTCACTAGGGGTGGTGGAGCAGTACTTC,.,12,.,TRBJ2-7,TRBV18
CASKPGQGSPYEQYF,TGTGCCAGCAAACCAGGGCAGGGATCCCCCTACGAGCAGTACTTC,few,15,.,TRBJ2-7,TRBV6-2/TRBV6-3
CSAKGGDTEAFF,TGCAGTGCTAAAGGGGGCGACACTGAAGCTTTCTTT,.,12,TRBD1,TRBJ1-1,TRBV20-1
CSARDGARRQETQYF,TGCAGTGCTAGGGACGGGGCCAGGCGCCAAGAGACCCAGTACTTC,few,15,.,TRBJ2-5,TRBV20-1
CANSPTTFSQHEQFF,TGTGCCAACAGTCCCACTACGTTTAGTCAGCATGAGCAGTTCTTC,.,15,.,TRBJ2-1,TRBV27
CASSNTIAGANTGELFF,TGCGCCAGCAGCAACACCATAGCGGGAGCGAACACCGGGGAGCTGTTTTTT,few,17,TRBD2,TRBJ2-2,TRBV5-1
CASRTGGVGDTQYF,TGTGCCAGCCGGACAGGGGGAGTCGGAGATACGCAGTATTTT,few,14,TRBD1,TRBJ2-3,TRBV2
CASSVGARGSNEQYF,TGTGCCAGCAGCGTAGGGGCGAGAGGGAGCAACGAGCAGTACTTC,.,15,.,TRBJ2-7,TRBV9
CASRPGTGGSPLHF,TGTGCCAGCAGGCCCGGGACAGGGGGATCACCCCTCCACTTT,few,14,TRBD1,TRBJ1-6,TRBV28
CASSSTSGVSYNEQFF,TGTGCCAGCAGCTCTACTAGCGGAGTCTCCTACAATGAGCAGTTCTTC,many,16,TRBD2,TRBJ2-1,TRBV7-9
CASSENSNYGYTF,TGTGCCAGCAGTGAAAACAGTAACTATGGCTACACCTTC,few,13,.,TRBJ1-2,TRBV25-1
CASSVSGTLAKNIQYF,TGTGCCAGCAGTGTCAGTGGGACGTTAGCCAAAAACATTCAGTACTTC,.,16,.,TRBJ2-4,TRBV12-3/TRBV12-4
CASSFWTGGAIAYEQYF,TGTGCCAGCAGCTTCTGGACAGGGGGCGCGATAGCCTACGAGCAGTACTTC,.,17,TRBD1,TRBJ2-7,TRBV5-6
CAWSVPVRRASTDTQYF,TGTGCCTGGAGTGTTCCCGTGAGGCGGGCCTCAACAGATACGCAGTATTTT,.,17,.,TRBJ2-3,TRBV30
CASSQVSERETDTQYF,TGTGCCAGCAGCCAAGTATCCGAGCGGGAGACAGATACGCAGTATTTT,.,16,TRBD2,TRBJ2-3,TRBV4-2
CAWDYRANTEAFF,TGTGCCTGGGATTACAGGGCGAACACTGAAGCTTTCTTT,.,13,.,TRBJ1-1,TRBV30
CASSLTGTEEAFF,TGTGCCAGCAGTTTAACTGGGACGGAGGAAGCTTTCTTT,many,13,.,TRBJ1-1,TRBV28
CSVVGGSISEQYF,TGCAGCGTTGTAGGCGGGTCGATCTCCGAGCAGTACTTC,.,13,.,TRBJ2-7,TRBV29-1
CASSLAGQEYNEQFF,TGCGCCAGCAGCTTGGCCGGACAGGAGTACAATGAGCAGTTCTTC,.,15,TRBD1,TRBJ2-1,TRBV5-1
CASSLEGSGSAFF,TGTGCCAGCAGCTTAGAAGGGTCAGGCAGTGCTTTCTTT,.,13,.,TRBJ1-1,TRBV7-3
CASSDPQGGRNYEQYF,TGTGCCAGCAGTGACCCCCAAGGAGGGAGAAACTACGAGCAGTACTTC,many,16,.,TRBJ2-7,TRBV2
CASSQGLAVSYEQYF,TGCGCCAGCAGCCAGGGACTAGCGGTCTCCTACGAGCAGTACTTC,many,15,TRBD2,TRBJ2-7,TRBV4-1
CSVEWRLTDTEAFF,TGCAGCGTTGAATGGAGACTAACTGACACTGAAGCTTTCTTT,many,14,.,TRBJ1-1,TRBV29-1
CAISEWARTGGGMEETQYF,TGTGCCATCAGTGAGTGGGCTCGGACAGGGGGCGGGATGGAAGAGACCCAGTACTTC,few,19,TRBD1,TRBJ2-5,TRBV10-3
CASRGPGGPYEQYF,TGCGCCAGCAGGGGTCCCGGGGGCCCCTACGAGCAGTACTTC,.,14,.,TRBJ2-7,TRBV5-1
CASSPREEVQETQYF,TGTGCCAGCTCACCACGGGAGGAGGTCCAAGAGACCCAGTACTTC,.,15,.,TRBJ2-5,TRBV18
CASSLPSHNEQFF,TGTGCCAGCAGCCTCCCAAGTCACAATGAGCAGTTCTTC,.,13,.,TRBJ2-1,TRBV7-9
CSVASAGQNTGELFF,TGCAGCGTTGCGTCGGCAGGGCAGAACACCGGGGAGCTGTTTTTT,once,15,.,TRBJ2-2,TRBV29-1
CASSPNAANQPQHF,TGTGCCAGCTCACCAAACGCCGCCAACCAGCCCCAGCATTTT,many,14,.,TRBJ1-5,TRBV18
CSVPSGGLSGYTF,TGCAGCGTCCCCTCGGGGGGGTTGAGCGGCTACACCTTC,few,13,.,TRBJ1-2,TRBV29-1
CASSFASGHTEAFF,TGTGCCAGCAGCTTCGCATCCGGCCACACTGAAGCTTTCTTT,many,14,.,TRBJ1-1,TRBV7-8
CASSVDRRLSEQYF,TGCGCCAGCAGTGTAGACAGGCGGTTGAGCGAGCAGTACTTC,few,14,.,TRBJ2-7,TRBV10-2
CSVAVLMNTEAFF,TGCAGTGTTGCGGTACTCATGAACACTGAAGCTTTCTTT,few,13,.,TRBJ1-1,TRBV20-1